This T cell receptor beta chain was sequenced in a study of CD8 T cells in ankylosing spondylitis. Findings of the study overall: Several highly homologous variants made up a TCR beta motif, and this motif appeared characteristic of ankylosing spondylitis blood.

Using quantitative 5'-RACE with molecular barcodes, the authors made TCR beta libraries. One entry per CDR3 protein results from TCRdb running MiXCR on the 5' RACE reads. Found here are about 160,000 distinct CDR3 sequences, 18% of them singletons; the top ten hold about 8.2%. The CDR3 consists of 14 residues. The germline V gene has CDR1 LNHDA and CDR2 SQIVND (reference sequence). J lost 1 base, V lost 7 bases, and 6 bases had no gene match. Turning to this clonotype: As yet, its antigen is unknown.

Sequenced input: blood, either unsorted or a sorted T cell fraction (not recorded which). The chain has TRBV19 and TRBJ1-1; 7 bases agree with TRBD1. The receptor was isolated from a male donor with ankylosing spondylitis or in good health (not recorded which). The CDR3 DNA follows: TGTGCCAGTACGCCGGGACAGAGGAACACTGAAGCTTTCTTT. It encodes CASTPGQRNTEAFF.